This entry lists 3 T cell receptor beta chains sequenced from one sample in a study of T cells expressing NK-cell markers. TCRdb reanalyzed the 5' RACE reads, giving one entry per CDR3 protein sequence and no DNA. The listing contains about 410,000 distinct CDR3 sequences. Specimen: blood T cells: a sorted CD56 or NKG2C T cell subset, CD4+ or CD8+ T cells, or bulk PBMC T cells (not recorded which). The receptors stem from a woman in her 50s in good health.

The chain carries TRBV5-1 and TRBJ2-2; TCRdb returns TRBD2, unconfirmable since there is no DNA. Germline loops: CDR1 SGHRS, CDR2 YFSETQ. The CDR3 runs to 17 residues. CDR3 region: CASSPEWRLAGAGELFF.

The chain couples TRBV10-3 to TRBJ1-5; TCRdb proposes TRBD1, but this gene call is untestable without DNA. This CDR3 has 17 residues. Germline CDR1 ENHRY, CDR2 SYGVKD. CDR3 residues: CAIMTRDRGGSNQPQHF.

The V call is TRBV5-1, the J call TRBJ1-1; TCRdb lists TRBD1, though no DNA is available to test this call. Germline V CDR1 and CDR2: SGHRS, YFSETQ. The CDR3 contains 15 residues. The CDR3 sequence is CASSTGLDLGAEAFF.